Below, 22 T cell receptor beta chains from the same sample are listed, as sequenced in a study of PD-1 blockade in classical Hodgkin lymphoma. Brentuximab vedotin exposure varied, and every patient relapsed after autologous stem cell transplantation. Data came from immunoSEQ multiplex PCR; TCRdb stores just in-frame clones and leaves some out. The repertoire holds around 40,000 clones, with over 65% as singletons. The material sequenced was peripheral blood mononuclear cells (PBMCs), taken at baseline. Source of these receptors: a human donor with classical Hodgkin lymphoma.

On this clone itself: A junction end diverges from the germline sequence, so it may reflect a read error. J is TRBJ2-4 and V is TRBV5-8; D uncertain. The CDR3 has 12 residues. Germline-derived CDR1 and CDR2 are SGHTS and YDEGEE. CDR3 sequence (DNA): TGTGCCAGCAGCTTAAATCCGGGCATTGAGTACTTC. Protein product: CASSLNPGIEYF.

This clone was detected a few times. The CDR3 loop is CASSRLAGGTDTQYF. The CDR3 DNA follows: TGTGCCAGCAGCCGACTAGCGGGAGGCACAGATACGCAGTATTTT. The gene calls are TRBV5-2 and TRBJ2-3; the table's TRBD2 call for D was not verified on the DNA. TRBV5-2 is a known pseudogene. The CDR3 covers 15 residues.

V is TRBV6-6 and J is TRBJ2-3; D may correspond to TRBD1 or TRBD2 (6 bases each). The V gene's germline CDR1 is MNHNY and CDR2 SVGAGI (reference sequence). The V end lost 5 bases, the J end lost 8 bases, and 17 bases lay between the germline ends. The length of the CDR3 is 14 residues. CDR3: CASSPANPGATQYF. The CDR3 bases are TGTGCCAGCAGTCCCGCCAACCCGGGGGCTACGCAGTATTTT.

The chain couples TRBV6-5 to TRBJ1-1, with D possibly being TRBD1 (5 bases). V was pared by 6 bases and J by 0 bases, with 11 bases between. The V gene's germline CDR1 is MNHEY and CDR2 SVGAGI. This CDR3 comprises 14 residues. CDR3 protein: CASRGPHMNTEAFF. CDR3 nucleotide sequence: TGTGCCAGCAGGGGGCCTCACATGAACACTGAAGCTTTCTTT.

The chain couples TRBV28 to TRBJ1-3; D not certain. Trimming took off 4 bases at V and 4 bases at J, with 11 bases between the two ends. This CDR3 has 14 amino acids. Germline V gene lookup returns CDR1 MDHEN and CDR2 SYDVKM. CDR3 sequence: CASSSPAEGNTIYF. CDR3 sequence (DNA): TGTGCCAGCAGTTCCCCCGCAGAAGGAAACACCATATATTTT.

This chain connects TRBV7-9 to TRBJ2-1, with 11 bases lining up with TRBD2. Germline CDR1 reads SEHNR; CDR2 reads FQNEAQ (reference sequence). Trimming at V came to 6 bases and at J to 7 bases, leaving 8 bases not matched to a gene. The CDR3 totals 15 residues. CDR3 protein: CASRLLAGDINEQFF. The CDR3 DNA sequence: TGTGCCAGCAGATTACTAGCGGGAGATATTAATGAGCAGTTCTTC. Complete variable domain (other parts from reference TRBV7-9 and TRBJ2-1): DTGVSQNPRHKITKRGQNVTFRCDPISEHNRLYWYRQTLGQGPEFLTYFQNEAQLEKSRLLSDRFSAERPKGSFSTLEIQRTEQGDSAMYLCASRLLAGDINEQFFGPGTRLTVL.

V is TRBV5-4 and J is TRBJ2-1, with 9 bases matching TRBD2. After removal of 4 bases from V and 4 bases from J, the junction contained 6 bases not matched to a gene. CDR1 is SGHNT, CDR2 YYREEE, per germline (reference sequence). This CDR3 contains 15 residues. CDR3 DNA: TGTGCCAGCAGCCCGGCTAGCGGGGAGTACAATGAGCAGTTCTTC. Protein: CASSPASGEYNEQFF.

The chain is built from TRBV5-1 and TRBJ2-6; D unresolved. Trimming stripped 0 bases from V and 0 bases from J, with 7 bases between. The CDR3 loop spans 16 amino acids. Germline CDR1 reads SGHRS; CDR2 reads YFSETQ. The CDR3 coding sequence is TGCGCCAGCAGCTTGGGGCAGCTCTCTGGGGCCAACGTCCTGACTTTC. It encodes CASSLGQLSGANVLTF.

Concerning this clone itself: The DNA is omitted, as the CDR3 cannot be located on it reliably, and the CDR3 follows TCRdb's listing. The chain links TRBV29-1 to TRBJ2-5; no check of the table's D call, TRBD1, against the DNA was made. Germline V gene lookup returns CDR1 SQVTM and CDR2 ANQGSEA. The CDR3 extends over 14 residues, inclusive of both ends. CDR3 protein: CSVVGQGASGITNF.

This chain links TRBV2 with TRBJ2-7; TRBD2 might be the D (6 bases). CDR3 size: 14 residues. Trimming removed 6 bases from V and 4 bases from J, with 16 bases in between. Per germline, CDR1 SNHLY and CDR2 FYNNEI. CDR3 sequence (DNA): TGTGCCAGCAGGGGGGACTGGACGAATTACGAGCAGTACTTC. Protein sequence: CASRGDWTNYEQYF.

This chain links TRBV5-5 with TRBJ1-2; 11 nucleotides agree with TRBD1. This CDR3 comprises 13 residues. With 4 bases clipped from V and 13 bases from J, the junction kept 9 bases outside the gene matches. Germline CDR1 and CDR2: SGHKS and YYEKEE (reference sequence). The CDR3 coding sequence is TGTGCCAGCAGCCAGGACAGGGGGCTAAGTACCACCTTC. It yields the protein CASSQDRGLSTTF.

This clone was seen once. The J gene is TRBJ2-1, the V gene TRBV9; 13 bases match TRBD2. The CDR3 runs to 17 residues. The germline V gene has CDR1 SGDLS and CDR2 YYNGEE. Unmatched junction bases numbered 12, after V lost 3 bases and J lost 9 bases. The chain's CDR3 is CASSAPATSGRATEQFF. The CDR3 DNA sequence: TGTGCCAGCAGCGCCCCGGCAACTAGCGGGAGGGCCACTGAGCAGTTCTTC. Together with reference TRBV9 and TRBJ2-1, the CDR3 gives the full variable domain: DSGVTQTPKHLITATGQRVTLRCSPRSGDLSVYWYQQSLDQGLQFLIQYYNGEERAKGNILERFSAQQFPDLHSELNLSSLELGDSALYFCASSAPATSGRATEQFFGPGTRLTVL.

The chain links TRBV19 to TRBJ1-1, with D possibly matching TRBD1 (6 bases). The length of the CDR3 is 17 residues. V shed 3 bases and J shed 1 base, with 18 bases lying between them. CDR1 and CDR2 (germline): LNHDA, SQIVND (reference sequence). As DNA, the CDR3 is TGTGCCAGTAGTATTAGGGGGGTGACGGTTAAGAACACTGAAGCTTTCTTT. It translates to CASSIRGVTVKNTEAFF.

A few counts support this clone. The chain carries TRBV12-5 and TRBJ2-1; 7 bases fit TRBD2. J gave up 3 bases and V 5 bases, and 1 base lay outside the gene matches. The CDR3 totals 13 residues. The V gene's germline CDR1 is LGHNT and CDR2 FRNRAP. This CDR3 is CASGRTSYNEQFF. CDR3 sequence (DNA): TGTGCTAGTGGTCGGACTAGCTACAATGAGCAGTTCTTC.

The chain carries TRBV9 and TRBJ1-2, with D possibly matching TRBD1 (6 bases). V lost 4 bases to trimming and J lost 6 bases, with 16 bases between them. The CDR3 runs 14 residues. Germline loops: CDR1 SGDLS, CDR2 YYNGEE. CDR3 region: CASSLDLQGNGYTF. The CDR3 DNA reads as TGTGCCAGCAGCTTAGATTTGCAGGGGAATGGCTACACCTTC.

V gene TRBV6-1 combines with J gene TRBJ2-3; D uncertain. This CDR3 has 13 residues. V dropped 6 bases and J dropped 2 bases, with 9 bases sitting between them. The germline CDR1 and CDR2 sequences are MNHNS and SASEGT. CDR3 sequence reads: CASRDWNTDTQYF. CDR3 bases: TGTGCCAGCAGGGATTGGAACACAGATACGCAGTATTTT.

This chain links TRBV28 with TRBJ1-2; maybe TRBD1 (6 bases). Trimming took off 3 bases at V and 8 bases at J, with 10 bases between the two ends. CDR1 is MDHEN, CDR2 SYDVKM, per germline. This CDR3 comprises 12 residues. This CDR3 is CASSFGGAGYTF. The CDR3 nucleotides read TGTGCCAGCAGTTTTGGGGGCGCGGGCTACACCTTC.

The V gene is TRBV28, the J gene TRBJ2-1; possible D gene TRBD2, 6 bases. Per the germline V gene, CDR1 is MDHEN and CDR2 is SYDVKM. Trimming cost V 1 base and J 9 bases, with 7 bases left between them. The CDR3 length is 12 residues. The CDR3 spells CASSLFGSEQFF. The CDR3 DNA is TGTGCCAGCAGTTTATTCGGGAGTGAGCAGTTCTTC. Complete variable domain (other parts from reference TRBV28 and TRBJ2-1): DVKVTQSSRYLVKRTGEKVFLECVQDMDHENMFWYRQDPGLGLRLIYFSYDVKMKEKGDIPEGYSVSREKKERFSLILESASTNQTSMYLCASSLFGSEQFFGPGTRLTVL.

This sequence joins TRBV4-3 and TRBJ2-5; 7 bases fit TRBD2. CDR3 length: 15 amino acids. V gave up 3 bases and J gave up 4 bases; unmatched junction bases: 8. Looked up from germline, CDR1 is LGHNA and CDR2 is YSLEER. The CDR3 sequence: CASSQGTKDGETQYF. CDR3 DNA: TGCGCCAGCAGCCAGGGGACTAAGGATGGAGAGACCCAGTACTTC.

The chain has TRBV19 and TRBJ1-2; the D is unclear. Germline V CDR1 and CDR2: LNHDA, SQIVND (reference sequence). The V end was cut by 6 bases, the J end by 8 bases, with 10 bases between. The CDR3 sequence is 11 residues long. The DNA of the CDR3 is TGTGCCAGTAGCCGGACCTTAGGCTACACCTTC. Translating it yields CASSRTLGYTF.

The V call is TRBV6-5, the J call TRBJ1-1; maybe TRBD1 (5 bases). This CDR3 is built from 15 residues. The V and J ends lost 4 bases and 2 bases respectively, with 14 bases between them. Looked up from germline, CDR1 is MNHEY and CDR2 is SVGAGI. This chain's CDR3 is CASSFRALGNTEAFF. In DNA form, the CDR3 reads TGTGCCAGCAGTTTCAGGGCGTTAGGAAACACTGAAGCTTTCTTT.

The chain carries TRBV10-3 and TRBJ2-6; 11 bases align to TRBD1. V gave up 3 bases and J gave up 0 bases; unmatched junction bases: 7. The V gene's germline CDR1 is ENHRY and CDR2 SYGVKD. The CDR3 loop spans 19 amino acids. The CDR3 DNA sequence: TGTGCCATCAGTGAAGGACAGGGGGCCGTACCCTCTGGGGCCAACGTCCTGACTTTC. The encoded protein is CAISEGQGAVPSGANVLTF.